This T cell receptor beta chain was identified during a study of blood T cell repertoires in COVID-19. Study-level background: Specimens from acute and convalescent COVID-19 originated in the United States, Italy and Spain. Sources were T cells, B-cell-depleted T cells, or PBMCs; the material itself was cDNA or gDNA.

This clone was observed once. As originally analysed: The authors estimated nucleated cell counts from reference gene primer amplification. Sequencing used immunoSEQ multiplex PCR; TCRdb keeps in-frame clones, though not all of them. The DNA gave D and trimming, while V, J and clone size come from that table. Of nearly 200,000 clones in the sample, 70% to 90% were seen once. The TCR sequence derives from a woman between 70 and 85 years old with active or convalescent COVID-19. The material sequenced was peripheral blood.

CDR3 bases: TGCGCCAGCAGCTTGGCCGCTAGCGGGAGATCCGGGGAGCTGTTTTTT. Protein: CASSLAASGRSGELFF. The chain has TRBV5-1 and TRBJ2-2, with 10 bases matching TRBD2. The trim removed 0 bases at V and 6 bases at J, leaving 5 bases unmatched. Germline V lookup: CDR1 SGHRS, CDR2 YFSETQ. This CDR3 is built from 16 residues.